One sample yielded the 14 T cell receptor beta chains listed below, sequenced in a study of long-term antiretroviral therapy in people with HIV. Version v3.0 of the immunoSEQ assay ran at survey level. Here immunoSEQ multiplex PCR was the method, and the copy in TCRdb shows in-frame clones only, minus some. The sample lists tens of thousands of clones, around 83% seen once, with 23% in the top ten. This specimen consisted of unsorted PBMCs, obtained 0.4 years after starting antiretroviral therapy. These TCRs come from a man aged 50 or older with HIV.

The chain uses TRBV11-2 and TRBJ2-1; 12 bases map to TRBD1. The germline CDR1 and CDR2 sequences are SGHAT and FQNNGV. V gave up 3 bases and J gave up 8 bases; unmatched junction bases: 2. This CDR3 has 14 residues. The CDR3 DNA reads TGTGCCAGCAGCTTTGGGACAGGGGGCGATGAGCAGTTCTTC. Translating gives CASSFGTGGDEQFF. Drawing the rest from reference TRBV11-2 and TRBJ2-1, the complete variable domain is EAGVAQSPRYKIIEKRQSVAFWCNPISGHATLYWYQQILGQGPKLLIQFQNNGVVDDSQLPKDRFSAERLKGVDSTLKIQPAKLEDSAVYLCASSFGTGGDEQFFGPGTRLTVL.

The chain joins TRBV4-1 to TRBJ1-3; D is uncertain. The CDR3 runs to 17 residues. Germline V gene data show CDR1 as MGHRA and CDR2 as YSYEKL. The ends were cut back, 0 bases at V and 0 bases at J, with 12 bases in the middle. CDR3 amino acids: CASSQESHYTSGNTIYF. CDR3 sequence (DNA): TGCGCCAGCAGCCAAGAAAGCCACTATACCTCTGGAAACACCATATATTTT.

The V and J genes are TRBV7-3 and TRBJ2-2, with TRBD1 identical over 9 bases. This CDR3 is built from 15 residues. V lost 5 bases to trimming and J lost 5 bases; unmatched junction nucleotides: 6. Looked up from germline, CDR1 is SGHTA and CDR2 is FQGTGA. The CDR3 loop reads CASSTHRGPTGELFF. CDR3 nucleotides: TGTGCCAGCAGCACTCACAGGGGGCCAACCGGGGAGCTGTTTTTT.

This clone showed up just once. The chain joins TRBV2 to TRBJ2-1, with a tentative D call TRBD1 (7 bases). The CDR3 spans 18 residues. V was pared by 6 bases and J by 2 bases, with 23 bases between. Germline lookup yields CDR1 SNHLY and CDR2 FYNNEI. CDR3: CASRWEQGERRAYNEQFF. CDR3 DNA sequence: TGTGCCAGCAGGTGGGAGCAGGGGGAAAGGAGGGCCTACAATGAGCAGTTCTTC.

The chain carries TRBV18 and TRBJ2-7; D is ambiguous. V dropped 3 bases and J dropped 1 base, with 13 bases sitting between them. Per the germline V gene, CDR1 is KGHSH and CDR2 is LQKENI. This CDR3 is built from 15 residues. CDR3 sequence reads: CASSPLDTRSYEQYF. CDR3 in DNA: TGTGCCAGCTCACCCCTTGACACTCGATCCTACGAGCAGTACTTC.

The chain has TRBV28 and TRBJ2-3, with D perhaps TRBD2 (6 bases). V lost 6 bases to trimming and J lost 5 bases, with 9 bases between them. This CDR3 has 12 residues. Looked up from germline, CDR1 is MDHEN and CDR2 is SYDVKM. CDR3 protein: CASSGEVDTQYF. In DNA, the CDR3 is TGTGCCAGCAGCGGGGAGGTAGATACGCAGTATTTT.

The chain carries TRBV6-6 and TRBJ2-7, with 7 positions matching TRBD1. Germline CDR1 MNHNY, CDR2 SVGAGI (reference sequence). The CDR3 covers 13 residues. The junction had 8 bases not matched to a gene; V was cut back by 7 bases and J by 5 bases. In DNA form, the CDR3 reads TGTGCCAGCACCGGATCGACAGGGAACGAGCAGTACTTC. It encodes CASTGSTGNEQYF.

The chain uses TRBV7-9 and TRBJ1-1; TRBD1 agrees at 11 bases. The V segment lost 5 bases and the J segment 2 bases; nucleotides outside the gene matches: 7. Germline CDR1 reads SEHNR; CDR2 reads FQNEAQ (reference sequence). CDR3 length: 16 residues. The CDR3 nucleotides are TGTGCCAGCAGCCCGAGGACAGGGGGCCACAACACTGAAGCTTTCTTT. It specifies CASSPRTGGHNTEAFF.

V gene TRBV19 combines with J gene TRBJ1-5; 7 nucleotides match TRBD1. Trimming removed 5 bases from V and 3 bases from J; junction bases left unmatched: 13. The germline V gene has CDR1 LNHDA and CDR2 SQIVND (reference sequence). This CDR3 has 17 amino acids. This CDR3 is CASSADRARAVNQPQHF. The DNA of the CDR3 is TGTGCCAGTAGTGCTGACAGGGCACGAGCCGTCAATCAGCCCCAGCATTTT. Using reference TRBV19 and TRBJ1-5 for the parts outside the CDR3, the full variable domain is DGGITQSPKYLFRKEGQNVTLSCEQNLNHDAMYWYRQDPGQGLRLIYYSQIVNDFQKGDIAEGYSVSREKKESFPLTVTSAQKNPTAFYLCASSADRARAVNQPQHFGDGTRLSIL.

This clone was observed once. V is TRBV11-2 and J is TRBJ2-7, with D perhaps matching TRBD1 (5 bases). The V and J ends lost 1 base and 4 bases respectively, with 17 bases between them. The CDR3 runs 16 residues. From germline, CDR1 is SGHAT and CDR2 FQNNGV. The CDR3 sequence: CASSLVGQSILYEQYF. Here the CDR3 DNA reads TGTGCCAGCAGCTTAGTGGGGCAATCGATCCTTTACGAGCAGTACTTC.

The chain's CDR3 is CASSHGLAGEQFF. The CDR3 DNA follows: TGCGCCAGCAGCCATGGCCTAGCGGGTGAGCAGTTCTTC. The rearrangement joins TRBV4-1 to TRBJ2-1, with TRBD2 identical over 8 bases. The germline V gene encodes CDR1 MGHRA and CDR2 YSYEKL. This CDR3 spans 13 amino acids. J gave up 9 bases and V 3 bases, and 4 bases lay outside the gene matches.

This rearrangement joins TRBV11-2 to TRBJ1-2; D unresolved. The germline V gene has CDR1 SGHAT and CDR2 FQNNGV. Trimming shortened V by 5 bases and J by 0 bases, and 22 bases separated the two germline ends. The CDR3 extends over 18 amino acids. CDR3 sequence: CASSPEGVGISANYGYTF. CDR3 DNA: TGTGCCAGCAGCCCCGAGGGAGTGGGGATCTCAGCTAACTATGGCTACACCTTC.

Concerning this clone: Within the sample, other DNA sequences also encode this same CDR3. For the CDR3, the DNA is TGCGCCAGCAGCTTCGTTGGGAGCACGAACACTGAAGCTTTCTTT. Translating it yields CASSFVGSTNTEAFF. The chain has TRBV5-1 and TRBJ1-1; no definite D call. From germline, CDR1 is SGHRS and CDR2 YFSETQ. V was trimmed by 2 bases and J by 1 base, leaving 12 bases between them. This CDR3 has 15 amino acids. Full variable domain (missing parts from reference TRBV5-1 and TRBJ1-1): KAGVTQTPRYLIKTRGQQVTLSCSPISGHRSVSWYQQTPGQGLQFLFEYFSETQRNKGNFPGRFSGRQFSNSRSEMNVSTLELGDSALYLCASSFVGSTNTEAFFGQGTRLTVV.

The V gene is TRBV11-3, the J gene TRBJ2-3, with 7 bases matching TRBD2. The CDR3 is made up of 14 amino acids. Germline V CDR1 and CDR2: SGHNT, YENEEA. Trimming took 5 bases from V and 2 from J; bases not matched to a gene: 4. CDR3 nucleotide sequence: TGTGCCAGCAGCGGGAGGGAATCCACAGATACGCAGTATTTT. Translation gives CASSGRESTDTQYF. Using reference TRBV11-3 and TRBJ2-3 for the parts outside the CDR3, the full variable domain is EAGVVQSPRYKIIEKKQPVAFWCNPISGHNTLYWYLQNLGQGPELLIRYENEEAVDDSQLPKDRFSAERLKGVDSTLKIQPAELGDSAVYLCASSGRESTDTQYFGPGTRLTVL.